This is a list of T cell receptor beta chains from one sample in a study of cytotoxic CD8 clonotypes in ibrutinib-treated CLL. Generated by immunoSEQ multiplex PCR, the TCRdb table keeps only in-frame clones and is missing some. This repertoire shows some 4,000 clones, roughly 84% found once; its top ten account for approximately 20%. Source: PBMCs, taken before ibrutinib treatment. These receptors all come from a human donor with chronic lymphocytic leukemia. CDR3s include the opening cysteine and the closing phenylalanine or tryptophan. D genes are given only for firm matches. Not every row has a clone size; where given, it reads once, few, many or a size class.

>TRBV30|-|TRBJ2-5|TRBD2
CAWSVSSGRFQETQYF
TGTGCCTGGAGTGTTTCCAGCGGGAGATTCCAAGAGACCCAGTACTTC
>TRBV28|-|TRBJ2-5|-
CASRPLEGGKETQYF
TGTGCCAGCAGGCCCCTCGAGGGCGGGAAAGAGACCCAGTACTTC
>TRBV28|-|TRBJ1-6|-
CASRLEDGNSPLHF
TGTGCCAGCCGCCTCGAGGACGGGAATTCACCCCTCCACTTT
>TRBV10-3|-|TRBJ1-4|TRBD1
CAISEPPGQRGEKLFF
TGTGCCATCAGTGAGCCACCGGGACAGAGGGGAGAAAAACTGTTTTTT
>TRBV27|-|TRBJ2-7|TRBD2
CASSSQLAGTYEQYF
TGTGCCAGCAGTTCACAACTAGCGGGGACCTACGAGCAGTACTTC
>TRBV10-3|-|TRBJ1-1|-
CAISDNLDKNTEAFF
TGTGCCATCAGTGATAATCTGGACAAGAACACTGAAGCTTTCTTT
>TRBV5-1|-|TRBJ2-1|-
CASSSIQGTQQFF
TGCGCCAGCAGCTCGATTCAGGGCACGCAGCAGTTCTTC
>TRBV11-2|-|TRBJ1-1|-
CASSSPRGPPGAFF
TGTGCCAGCAGCTCGCCTCGGGGACCCCCCGGAGCTTTCTTT
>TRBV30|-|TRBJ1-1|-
CAWSVSKEAFF
TGTGCCTGGAGTGTATCCAAAGAAGCTTTCTTT
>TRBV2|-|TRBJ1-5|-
CASSPSGQSNQPQHF
TGTGCCAGCAGTCCGTCCGGACAGTCGAATCAGCCCCAGCATTTT
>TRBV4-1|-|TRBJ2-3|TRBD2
CASSPLVKAGVTDTQYF
TGCGCCAGCAGCCCCCTCGTGAAGGCGGGAGTGACAGATACGCAGTATTTT
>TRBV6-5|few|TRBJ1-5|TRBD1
CASRLAGGANQPQHF
TGTGCCAGCAGGTTGGCAGGGGGCGCCAATCAGCCCCAGCATTTT
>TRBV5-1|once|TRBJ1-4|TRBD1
CASSLRDRGEKLFF
TGCGCCAGCAGCCTCCGGGACAGGGGAGAAAAACTGTTTTTT
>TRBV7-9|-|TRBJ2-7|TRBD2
CASSLKAGGPNLPYEQYF
TGTGCCAGCAGCTTGAAAGCGGGAGGGCCTAACCTCCCCTACGAGCAGTACTTC
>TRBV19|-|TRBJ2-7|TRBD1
CASSLQGSAEQYF
TGTGCCAGTAGCTTACAGGGGTCGGCCGAGCAGTACTTC
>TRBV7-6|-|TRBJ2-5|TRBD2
CASTPKLSGRAPETQYF
TGTGCCAGCACCCCAAAACTAAGCGGGAGGGCCCCCGAGACCCAGTACTTC
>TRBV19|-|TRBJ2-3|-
CASKRARVGPDTQYF
TGTGCCAGTAAGAGGGCCCGAGTCGGGCCAGATACGCAGTATTTT
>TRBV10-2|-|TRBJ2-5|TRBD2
CATTPGLAAETQYF
TGCGCCACCACCCCGGGACTAGCAGCAGAGACCCAGTACTTC
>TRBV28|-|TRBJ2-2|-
CASSLGLYTGELFF
TGTGCCAGCAGTTTAGGGCTGTACACCGGGGAGCTGTTTTTT
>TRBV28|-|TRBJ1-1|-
CASSRTLRWDIFPEAFF
TGTGCCAGCAGCCGAACCTTACGATGGGACATTTTTCCTGAAGCTTTCTTT
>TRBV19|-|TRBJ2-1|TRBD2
CARCGRDYFIPPNEQFF
TGTGCTAGGTGCGGGAGGGACTATTTCATCCCCCCCAATGAGCAGTTCTTC
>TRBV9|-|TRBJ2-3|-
CASSINMGGTDTQYF
TGTGCCAGCAGCATAAATATGGGTGGGACAGATACGCAGTATTTT
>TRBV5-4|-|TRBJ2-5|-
CASSADGETQYF
TGTGCCAGCAGCGCGGACGGAGAGACCCAGTACTTC
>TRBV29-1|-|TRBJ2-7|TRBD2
CSVEDVVAGAVGQYF
TGCAGCGTTGAAGATGTGGTAGCGGGAGCTGTGGGGCAGTACTTC
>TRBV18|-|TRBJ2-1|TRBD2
CASSPGLAGNNEQFF
TGTGCCAGCTCACCCGGACTAGCGGGGAACAATGAGCAGTTCTTC
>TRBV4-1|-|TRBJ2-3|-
CASSQGGSPADTQYF
TGCGCCAGCAGCCAAGGAGGGAGTCCCGCAGATACGCAGTATTTT
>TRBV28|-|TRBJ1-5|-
CASATLDGQPQHF
TGTGCCAGCGCAACCTTAGACGGCCAGCCCCAGCATTTT
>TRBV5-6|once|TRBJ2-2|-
CASSLAKSLLSGNTGELFF
TGTGCCAGCAGCTTGGCCAAATCCCTTCTTAGCGGGAACACCGGGGAGCTGTTTTTT
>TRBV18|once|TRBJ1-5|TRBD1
CASSPGTGYDQPQHF
TGTGCCAGCTCACCCGGGACAGGGTATGATCAGCCCCAGCATTTT
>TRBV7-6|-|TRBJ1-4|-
CASSEASGLPVDNEKLFF
TGTGCCAGCAGTGAAGCTAGTGGTCTCCCAGTCGACAATGAAAAACTGTTTTTT
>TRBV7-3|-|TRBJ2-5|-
CASSLMPDMETQYF
TGTGCCAGCAGCTTAATGCCAGACATGGAGACCCAGTACTTC
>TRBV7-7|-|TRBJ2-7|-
CASSLQISYEQYF
TGTGCTAGCAGCTTGCAGATCTCCTACGAGCAGTACTTC
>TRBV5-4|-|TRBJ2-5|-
CASSLAGGDRETQYF
TGTGCCAGCAGCTTGGCGGGCGGAGATAGGGAGACCCAGTACTTC
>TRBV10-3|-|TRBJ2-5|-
CAISQGNQETQYF
TGTGCCATCAGCCAGGGGAACCAAGAGACCCAGTACTTC
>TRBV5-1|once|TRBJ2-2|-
CASSWAGGLLGAGELFF
TGCGCCAGCAGCTGGGCAGGAGGCTTACTCGGGGCCGGGGAGCTGTTTTTT
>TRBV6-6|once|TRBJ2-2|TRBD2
CASSKLAGGHTGELFF
TGTGCCAGCAGTAAACTAGCGGGAGGGCACACCGGGGAGCTGTTTTTT
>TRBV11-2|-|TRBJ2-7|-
CASSLDGGLHYEQYF
TGTGCCAGCAGCTTAGACGGCGGACTTCACTACGAGCAGTACTTC
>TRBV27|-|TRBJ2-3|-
CASRFRAQSWDTQYF
TGTGCCAGCAGATTTAGGGCACAATCTTGGGATACGCAGTATTTT
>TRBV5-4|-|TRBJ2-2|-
CASSLDPTQGGELFF
TGTGCCAGCAGCTTAGACCCCACCCAAGGCGGGGAGCTGTTTTTT
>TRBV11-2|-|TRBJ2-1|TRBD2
CASSLVLAGNEQFF
TGTGCCAGCAGCTTAGTACTAGCGGGTAATGAGCAGTTCTTC
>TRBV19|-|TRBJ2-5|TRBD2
CASSTSGGRAGGETQYF
TGTGCCAGTAGTACCTCTGGGGGGAGGGCCGGCGGGGAGACCCAGTACTTC
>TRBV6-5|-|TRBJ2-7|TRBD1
CASSNRGSYEQYF
TGTGCCAGCAGCAACAGGGGTTCCTACGAGCAGTACTTC
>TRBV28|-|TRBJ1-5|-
CASSLGLGYSNQPQHF
TGTGCCAGCAGTTTGGGGTTGGGCTATAGCAATCAGCCCCAGCATTTT